This TCR beta chain was profiled in a study of cytomegalovirus exposure and HLA in healthy donors. Study-level points and caveats: According to a later analysis, most TCR beta chains associated with CMV appeared HLA-restricted.

The germline gives CDR1 GTSNPN, CDR2 SVGIG (reference sequence). The CDR3 totals 14 residues. Both 60 Vbeta primers and 13 Jbeta primers went into the PCR. Using immunoSEQ multiplex PCR, the repertoire was profiled, and TCRdb retains in-frame clones only, with some absent. Among some 160,000 clones listed, around 79% were seen once. Concerning this clone: No antigen is known for it. The junction departs from the called germline gene at one end, perhaps through a read error.

The rearrangement uses TRBV30 and TRBJ2-2, with D maybe TRBD2 (6 bases). The sequence was collected from a woman aged 45-65 years in good health and CMV-seronegative. Sequencing was carried out using PBMCs. CDR3 in DNA: TGTGCCTGGAGTGTAGGGGATCCAACCGGGGGGCTGTTTTTT. This encodes CAWSVGDPTGGLFF.